These 10 T cell receptor beta chains originate from one sample sequenced in a study of T cells after posttransplantation cyclophosphamide. The table came from immunoSEQ multiplex PCR; TCRdb's copy has only in-frame clones and leaves some out. This repertoire holds over 35,000 clones, and none appear only once. Sequenced sample: PBMCs. These receptors were taken from a man between 35 and 55 years old in good health, CMV-negative, and a related stem cell transplant donor.

This clone was detected many times. The chain employs TRBV7-9 and TRBJ2-1; 7 bases agree with TRBD2. The CDR3 length is 16 residues. The germline gives CDR1 SEHNR, CDR2 FQNEAQ (reference sequence). V shed 4 bases, J shed 8 bases, and the junction held 14 bases outside the gene matches. CDR3 sequence reads: CASSSRDYQRYDEQFF. CDR3 sequence (DNA): TGTGCCAGCAGCTCCAGGGACTACCAGAGGTACGATGAGCAGTTCTTC.

The table lists this clone with many counts. The rearrangement links TRBV2 to TRBJ1-4, with 10 nucleotides matching TRBD1. CDR1 SNHLY and CDR2 FYNNEI come from the germline V gene. The CDR3 has 15 residues. J lost 8 bases, V lost 7 bases, and 10 bases had no gene match. The CDR3 DNA sequence: TGTGCCAGCATTCGACAGGGGGCTGGGGGGGAAAAACTGTTTTTT. Its translation is CASIRQGAGGEKLFF.

In this sample, this clone turned up many times. The rearrangement joins TRBV6-1 to TRBJ1-1, with 7 bases lining up with TRBD1. Trimming removed 6 bases from V and 0 bases from J; junction bases left unmatched: 4. Germline V gives CDR1 MNHNS, CDR2 SASEGT. CDR3 size: 14 residues. CDR3 DNA: TGTGCCAGCAGCAGGGACAGATTGAACACTGAAGCTTTCTTT. This codes for CASSRDRLNTEAFF.

The genes are TRBV7-7 and TRBJ2-5, with 9 nucleotides matching TRBD2. CDR3 length: 18 residues. With V trimmed by 5 bases and J by 3 bases, 16 bases remained unmatched. CDR1 and CDR2 from the germline V gene are SSHAT and FNYEAQ (reference sequence). The CDR3 DNA follows: TGTGCCAGCAGCCCCTATGACCCCGGGACTAGCATCAAAGAGACCCAGTACTTC. Its translation is CASSPYDPGTSIKETQYF.

The table lists this clone with many counts. The genes are TRBV19 and TRBJ2-2; weak D call: TRBD1 (5 bases). Trimming left V 3 bases short and J 0 bases short, with 8 bases between. Germline CDR1 is LNHDA and CDR2 is SQIVND (reference sequence). The CDR3 length is 15 residues. The chain's CDR3 is CASSMGLTNTGELFF. In DNA form, the CDR3 reads TGTGCCAGTAGTATGGGGCTTACGAACACCGGGGAGCTGTTTTTT.

The table lists this clone with many counts. The rearrangement uses TRBV19 and TRBJ2-6; 11 nucleotides line up with TRBD2. This CDR3 is 20 amino acids long. With V trimmed by 4 bases and J by 3 bases, 14 bases remained unmatched. Germline CDR1 LNHDA, CDR2 SQIVND (reference sequence). CDR3 sequence reads: CASSRTTGLAGGVGANVLTF. The CDR3 DNA follows: TGTGCCAGTAGTAGGACAACGGGGCTAGCGGGAGGTGTTGGGGCCAACGTCCTGACTTTC.

By proportion, this clone is large. The rearrangement joins TRBV7-2 to TRBJ2-7; TRBD2 matches at 9 bases. V was clipped by 4 bases and J by 2 bases; unmatched bases: 3. Germline values: CDR1 SGHTA, CDR2 FQGNSA. The CDR3 runs 14 residues. CDR3 coding DNA: TGTGCCAGCAGCTGGGGCGGGGGGGCCTACGAGCAGTACTTC. It encodes CASSWGGGAYEQYF.

This clone showed up many times. The V call is TRBV19, the J call TRBJ2-3; D may be TRBD1 (6 bases). This CDR3 is built from 15 residues. Trimming cost V 5 bases and J 6 bases, with 18 bases left between them. In germline, CDR1 is LNHDA, CDR2 SQIVND (reference sequence). In DNA, the CDR3 is TGTGCCAGTAGTGTACGCAGGGGTTTGACGGATACGCAGTATTTT. It specifies CASSVRRGLTDTQYF.

This clone has a count of ten or more. This chain links TRBV5-4 with TRBJ2-6; D is undetermined. Trimming stripped 4 bases from V and 0 bases from J, with 5 bases between. The CDR3 has 14 residues. Germline loops: CDR1 SGHNT, CDR2 YYREEE (reference sequence). The chain's CDR3 is CASSALSGANVLTF. The CDR3 DNA reads TGTGCCAGCAGCGCGCTCTCTGGGGCCAACGTCCTGACTTTC.

This clone has at least ten counts. V is TRBV10-2 and J is TRBJ1-1; TRBD1 agrees at 9 bases. J was trimmed by 0 bases and V by 8 bases; bases with no gene match: 4. Germline V gene lookup returns CDR1 WSHSY and CDR2 SAAADI. The CDR3 covers 14 residues. The CDR3 reads CASSWDRVNTEAFF. The CDR3 nucleotides read TGCGCCAGCTCCTGGGACAGGGTGAACACTGAAGCTTTCTTT.